Listed here is a single T cell receptor beta chain. Germline values: CDR1 SGHRS, CDR2 YFSETQ. The V and J ends lost 5 bases and 4 bases respectively, with 7 bases between them. The CDR3 spans 11 residues. This record belongs to a study of blood T cell repertoires in COVID-19. TCRdb's table, derived via immunoSEQ multiplex PCR, lists solely in-frame clones and lacks some. The sample consists of approximately 290,000 clones, more than 85% of them appearing once. Sequencing was done on a sample of peripheral blood. This sequence joins TRBV5-1 and TRBJ2-7, with D possibly TRBD1 on 6 matching bases. The source of this sequence is a man under 40 with acute or convalescent COVID-19. The CDR3 DNA follows: TGCGCCAGCAGGGGGGCGTACGAGCAGTACTTC. Amino acid sequence: CASRGAYEQYF. The whole variable domain, remainder taken from reference TRBV5-1 and TRBJ2-7, is KAGVTQTPRYLIKTRGQQVTLSCSPISGHRSVSWYQQTPGQGLQFLFEYFSETQRNKGNFPGRFSGRQFSNSRSEMNVSTLELGDSALYLCASRGAYEQYFGPGTRLTVT.